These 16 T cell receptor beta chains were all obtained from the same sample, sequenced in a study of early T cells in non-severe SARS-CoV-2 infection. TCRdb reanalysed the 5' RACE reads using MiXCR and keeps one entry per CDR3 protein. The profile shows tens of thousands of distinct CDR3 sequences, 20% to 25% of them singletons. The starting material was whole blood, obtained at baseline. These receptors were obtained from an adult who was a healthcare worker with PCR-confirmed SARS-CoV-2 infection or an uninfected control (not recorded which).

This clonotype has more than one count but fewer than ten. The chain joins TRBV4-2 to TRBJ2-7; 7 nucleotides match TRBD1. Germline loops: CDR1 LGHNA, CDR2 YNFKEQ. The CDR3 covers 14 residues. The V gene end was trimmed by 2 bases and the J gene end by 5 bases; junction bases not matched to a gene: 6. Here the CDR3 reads CASSQRTGSNEQYF. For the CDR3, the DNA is TGTGCCAGCAGCCAACGGACAGGCTCTAACGAGCAGTACTTC.

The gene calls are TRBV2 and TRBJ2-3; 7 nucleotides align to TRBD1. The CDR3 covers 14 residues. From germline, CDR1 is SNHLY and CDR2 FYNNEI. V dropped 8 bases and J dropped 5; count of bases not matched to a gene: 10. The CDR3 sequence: CASAEGARGDTQYF. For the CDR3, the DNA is TGTGCCAGCGCCGAGGGGGCCCGGGGAGATACGCAGTATTTT.

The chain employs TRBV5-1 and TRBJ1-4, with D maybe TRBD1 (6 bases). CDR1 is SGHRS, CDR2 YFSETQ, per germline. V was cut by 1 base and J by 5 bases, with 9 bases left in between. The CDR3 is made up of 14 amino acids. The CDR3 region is CASSLTGQNEKLFF. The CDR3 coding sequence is TGCGCCAGCAGCTTGACCGGACAGAATGAAAAACTGTTTTTT.

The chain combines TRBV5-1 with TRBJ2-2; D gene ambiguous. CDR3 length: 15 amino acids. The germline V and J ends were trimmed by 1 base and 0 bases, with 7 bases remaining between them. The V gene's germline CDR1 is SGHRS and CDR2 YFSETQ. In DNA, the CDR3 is TGCGCCAGCAGCTTGACAGCCACGAACACCGGGGAGCTGTTTTTT. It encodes CASSLTATNTGELFF.

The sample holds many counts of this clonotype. CDR3 coding DNA: TGTGCCAGCAGCGGGGACCCGTATGGCTACACCTTC. Translated, it gives CASSGDPYGYTF. The rearrangement links TRBV7-9 to TRBJ1-2, with D possibly TRBD1 on 5 matching bases. Germline CDR1 SEHNR, CDR2 FQNEAQ (reference sequence). The CDR3 spans 12 residues. Trimming took 5 bases from V and 5 from J, leaving 9 bases between them.

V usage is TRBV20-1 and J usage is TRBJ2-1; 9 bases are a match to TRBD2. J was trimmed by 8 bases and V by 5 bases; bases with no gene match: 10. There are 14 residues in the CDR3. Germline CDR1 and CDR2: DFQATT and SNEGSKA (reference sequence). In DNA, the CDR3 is TGCAGTGCTTCGCCTAGCGGGGACTTCGATGAGCAGTTCTTC. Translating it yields CSASPSGDFDEQFF.

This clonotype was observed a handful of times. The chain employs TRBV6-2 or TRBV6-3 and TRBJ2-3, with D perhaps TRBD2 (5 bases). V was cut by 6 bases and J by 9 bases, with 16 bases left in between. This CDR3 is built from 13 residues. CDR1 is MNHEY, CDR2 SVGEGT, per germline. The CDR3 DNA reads TGTGCCAGCAGGGGCGGAGGCCTTAGGACGCAGTATTTT. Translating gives CASRGGGLRTQYF.

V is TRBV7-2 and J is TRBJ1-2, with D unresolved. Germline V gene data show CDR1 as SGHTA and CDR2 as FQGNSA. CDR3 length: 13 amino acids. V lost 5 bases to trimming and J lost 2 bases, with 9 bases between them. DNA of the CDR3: TGTGCCAGCAGCCCAGGAACCAACTATGGCTACACCTTC. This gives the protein CASSPGTNYGYTF.

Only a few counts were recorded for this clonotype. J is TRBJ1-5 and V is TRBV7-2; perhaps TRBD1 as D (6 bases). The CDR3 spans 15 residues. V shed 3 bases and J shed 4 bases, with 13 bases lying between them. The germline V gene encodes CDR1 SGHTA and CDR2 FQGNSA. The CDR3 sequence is CASSLYKGTNQPQHF. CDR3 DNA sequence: TGTGCCAGCAGCTTGTATAAGGGGACAAATCAGCCCCAGCATTTT.

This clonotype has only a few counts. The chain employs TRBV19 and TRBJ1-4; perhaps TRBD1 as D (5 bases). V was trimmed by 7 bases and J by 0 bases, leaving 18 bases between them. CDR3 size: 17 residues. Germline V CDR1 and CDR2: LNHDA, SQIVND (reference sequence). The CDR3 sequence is CASNMRGRGATNEKLFF. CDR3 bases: TGTGCCAGTAACATGCGGGGCCGCGGAGCAACTAATGAAAAACTGTTTTTT.

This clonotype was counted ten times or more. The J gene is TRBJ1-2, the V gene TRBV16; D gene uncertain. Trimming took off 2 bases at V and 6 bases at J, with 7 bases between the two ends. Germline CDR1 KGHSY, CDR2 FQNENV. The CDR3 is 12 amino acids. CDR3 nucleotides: TGTGCCAGCAGCCAAGGGCCCGATGGCTACACCTTC. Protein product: CASSQGPDGYTF.

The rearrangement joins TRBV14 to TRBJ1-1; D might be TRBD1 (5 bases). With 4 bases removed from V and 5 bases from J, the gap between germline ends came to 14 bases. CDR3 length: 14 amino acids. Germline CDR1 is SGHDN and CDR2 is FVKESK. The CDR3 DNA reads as TGTGCCAGCAGCCCCTACTGGGGGGGGACTGAAGCTTTCTTT. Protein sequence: CASSPYWGGTEAFF.

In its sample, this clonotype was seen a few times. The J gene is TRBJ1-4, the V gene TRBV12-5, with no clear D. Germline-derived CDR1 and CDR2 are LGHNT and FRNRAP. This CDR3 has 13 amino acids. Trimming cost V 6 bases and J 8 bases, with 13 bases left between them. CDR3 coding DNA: TGTGCTAGTGGCTCCGTGGCGAACGAAAAACTGTTTTTT. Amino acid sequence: CASGSVANEKLFF.

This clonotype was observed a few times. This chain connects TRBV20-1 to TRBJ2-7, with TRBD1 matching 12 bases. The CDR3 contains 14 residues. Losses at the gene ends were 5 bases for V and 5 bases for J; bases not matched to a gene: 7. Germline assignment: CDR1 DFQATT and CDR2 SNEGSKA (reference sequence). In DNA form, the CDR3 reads TGCAGTGCTGCTCTTGGGACAGGGGGCAACGAGCAGTACTTC. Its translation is CSAALGTGGNEQYF.

Written as DNA, the CDR3 is TGTGCCACTAGCACCGGGACTATCCGCTACTTC. As protein: CATSTGTIRYF. This rearrangement joins TRBV2 to TRBJ2-5, with TRBD2 identical over 7 bases. The V segment lost 10 bases and the J segment 14 bases; nucleotides outside the gene matches: 13. CDR1 is SNHLY, CDR2 FYNNEI, per germline. The CDR3 sequence is 11 residues long.

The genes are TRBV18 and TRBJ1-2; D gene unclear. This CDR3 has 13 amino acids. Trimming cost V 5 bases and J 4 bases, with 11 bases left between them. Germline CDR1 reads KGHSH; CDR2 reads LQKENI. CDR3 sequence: CASSWATSYGYTF. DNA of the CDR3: TGTGCCAGCTCATGGGCAACCTCCTATGGCTACACCTTC.